Listed below are T cell receptor beta chains from one sample, sequenced in a study of early T cells in non-severe SARS-CoV-2 infection. TCRdb used MiXCR to reprocess the 5' RACE reads, holding one entry per CDR3 protein. The table lists roughly 51,000 distinct CDR3 sequences, approximately 6% of them singletons, with approximately 4.1% in the top ten. The sample consisted of whole blood. These receptors came from an adult who was a healthcare worker with PCR-confirmed SARS-CoV-2 infection or an uninfected control (not recorded which). CDR3s include the opening cysteine and the closing phenylalanine or tryptophan. The order of the fields is CDR3 length, J gene, D gene, clone size, V gene, CDR3 protein, CDR3 DNA. A D gene is named only where the DNA matches it firmly. Clone size is given for some rows only: seen once, a few or many times, or a class if the clone is expanded.

length: 13
J: TRBJ1-1
D: -
size: many
V: TRBV6-2/TRBV6-3
CDR3: CASRQFGVTEAFF
DNA: TGTGCCAGCAGACAGTTCGGGGTTACTGAAGCTTTCTTT

length: 15
J: TRBJ1-5
D: -
size: many
V: TRBV18
CDR3: CASSPGQLGNQPQHF
DNA: TGTGCCAGCTCACCAGGCCAGCTGGGCAATCAGCCCCAGCATTTT

length: 17
J: TRBJ1-5
D: -
size: few
V: TRBV12-3/TRBV12-4
CDR3: CASSPGREGVGNQPQHF
DNA: TGTGCCAGCAGTCCCGGGCGGGAGGGGGTCGGCAATCAGCCCCAGCATTTT

length: 13
J: TRBJ2-6
D: -
size: many
V: TRBV19
CDR3: CASLRAGANVLTF
DNA: TGTGCCAGTTTACGGGCTGGGGCCAACGTCCTGACTTTC

length: 19
J: TRBJ1-2
D: -
size: many
V: TRBV20-1
CDR3: CSARDLKPGMAGINYGYTF
DNA: TGCAGTGCTAGAGATTTGAAGCCTGGGATGGCAGGGATTAACTATGGCTACACCTTC

length: 14
J: TRBJ1-1
D: -
size: -
V: TRBV6-5
CDR3: CASSYQGRSPEAFF
DNA: TGTGCCAGCAGTTACCAGGGCAGAAGTCCTGAAGCTTTCTTT

length: 11
J: TRBJ1-6
D: -
size: many
V: TRBV6-1
CDR3: CASSDNSPLHF
DNA: TGTGCCAGCAGTGATAATTCACCCCTCCACTTT

length: 13
J: TRBJ1-1
D: -
size: many
V: TRBV24-1
CDR3: CATSDSDGHEAFF
DNA: TGTGCCACCAGTGACTCGGACGGCCACGAAGCTTTCTTT

length: 16
J: TRBJ1-6
D: TRBD1
size: many
V: TRBV12-3/TRBV12-4
CDR3: CASSLDTGTVNSPLHF
DNA: TGTGCCAGCAGCCTTGACACCGGGACAGTGAATTCACCCCTCCACTTT

length: 15
J: TRBJ2-3
D: -
size: -
V: TRBV3-1
CDR3: CASSRRVAATDTQYF
DNA: TGTGCCAGCAGCCGAAGAGTGGCAGCAACAGATACGCAGTATTTT

length: 14
J: TRBJ1-5
D: -
size: -
V: TRBV7-9
CDR3: CASSFEVDGQPQHF
DNA: TGTGCCAGCAGCTTCGAGGTAGACGGTCAGCCCCAGCATTTT

length: 15
J: TRBJ2-7
D: -
size: many
V: TRBV15
CDR3: CATSNRRAGSYEQYF
DNA: TGTGCCACAAGCAATAGGAGGGCCGGATCCTACGAGCAGTACTTC

length: 16
J: TRBJ1-2
D: TRBD1
size: many
V: TRBV6-5
CDR3: CASSTGGPYDDYGYTF
DNA: TGTGCCAGCAGTACAGGGGGCCCCTACGACGACTATGGCTACACCTTC

length: 16
J: TRBJ2-3
D: TRBD2
size: many
V: TRBV7-2
CDR3: CASSLRTSGNTDTQYF
DNA: TGTGCCAGCAGCTTAAGGACTAGCGGGAACACAGATACGCAGTATTTT

length: 14
J: TRBJ1-2
D: -
size: many
V: TRBV3-1
CDR3: CASSLIGGDYGYTF
DNA: TGTGCCAGCAGCCTGATCGGGGGCGACTATGGCTACACCTTC

length: 13
J: TRBJ2-3
D: TRBD2
size: -
V: TRBV29-1
CDR3: CSVLAGGPDTQYF
DNA: TGCAGCGTCCTAGCGGGGGGCCCAGATACGCAGTATTTT

length: 14
J: TRBJ1-2
D: TRBD1
size: many
V: TRBV20-1
CDR3: CSARGPTGVDGYTF
DNA: TGCAGTGCTAGAGGTCCGACAGGGGTTGACGGCTACACCTTC

length: 14
J: TRBJ1-5
D: -
size: few
V: TRBV6-6
CDR3: CASSPAGGNQPQHF
DNA: TGTGCCAGCAGCCCGGCGGGGGGCAATCAGCCCCAGCATTTT

length: 16
J: TRBJ2-3
D: -
size: few
V: TRBV5-4
CDR3: CASSMNSGVGTDTQYF
DNA: TGTGCCAGCAGTATGAATTCGGGGGTCGGCACAGATACGCAGTATTTT

length: 14
J: TRBJ1-4
D: -
size: many
V: TRBV6-6
CDR3: CASSYSGADEKLFF
DNA: TGTGCCAGCAGTTACTCAGGGGCCGATGAAAAACTGTTTTTT

length: 15
J: TRBJ2-1
D: -
size: many
V: TRBV29-1
CDR3: CSVEGGPRRYNEQFF
DNA: TGCAGCGTTGAAGGAGGCCCCCGGCGCTACAATGAGCAGTTCTTC

length: 16
J: TRBJ2-5
D: TRBD2
size: few
V: TRBV3-1
CDR3: CASSPGLAGRAETQYF
DNA: TGTGCCAGCAGCCCCGGACTAGCGGGGCGCGCGGAGACCCAGTACTTC

length: 15
J: TRBJ2-1
D: -
size: many
V: TRBV5-1
CDR3: CASSFGGGAYNEQFF
DNA: TGCGCCAGCAGCTTTGGGGGGGGCGCCTACAATGAGCAGTTCTTC

length: 13
J: TRBJ2-5
D: -
size: many
V: TRBV6-6
CDR3: CASSWAPQETQYF
DNA: TGTGCCAGCAGTTGGGCGCCTCAAGAGACCCAGTACTTC

length: 13
J: TRBJ2-5
D: -
size: few
V: TRBV5-4
CDR3: CASKGTNQETQYF
DNA: TGTGCCAGCAAGGGAACAAACCAAGAGACCCAGTACTTC

length: 14
J: TRBJ2-7
D: TRBD1
size: many
V: TRBV9
CDR3: CASSFRDSPYEQYF
DNA: TGTGCCAGCAGCTTCCGGGACAGCCCCTACGAGCAGTACTTC

length: 14
J: TRBJ2-7
D: TRBD1
size: many
V: TRBV18
CDR3: CASSPSGTEYEQYF
DNA: TGTGCCAGCTCACCATCTGGGACAGAATACGAGCAGTACTTC

length: 16
J: TRBJ2-5
D: TRBD1
size: few
V: TRBV6-2/TRBV6-3
CDR3: CASSYPRDRGKETQYF
DNA: TGTGCCAGCAGTTACCCCCGGGACAGGGGAAAAGAGACCCAGTACTTC

length: 15
J: TRBJ1-5
D: -
size: few
V: TRBV30
CDR3: CAWSPGAYSNQPQHF
DNA: TGTGCCTGGAGTCCCGGGGCTTATAGCAATCAGCCCCAGCATTTT

length: 15
J: TRBJ1-3
D: -
size: few
V: TRBV9
CDR3: CASSPRVGPGNTIYF
DNA: TGTGCCAGCAGCCCCCGCGTGGGGCCCGGAAACACCATATATTTT

length: 16
J: TRBJ2-3
D: TRBD2
size: -
V: TRBV20-1
CDR3: CSARGLAGGPERTQYF
DNA: TGCAGTGCTAGAGGGTTAGCGGGGGGGCCCGAGAGGACGCAGTATTTT

length: 16
J: TRBJ2-3
D: -
size: few
V: TRBV5-1
CDR3: CASSATGTAHTDTQYF
DNA: TGCGCCAGCAGCGCAACCGGGACGGCCCACACAGATACGCAGTATTTT

length: 15
J: TRBJ2-3
D: -
size: few
V: TRBV13
CDR3: CASSARTIVADTQYF
DNA: TGTGCCAGCAGCGCCCGGACCATCGTGGCAGATACGCAGTATTTT

length: 13
J: TRBJ2-1
D: -
size: few
V: TRBV19
CDR3: CASREPVNNEQFF
DNA: TGTGCCAGTAGGGAACCGGTTAACAATGAGCAGTTCTTC

length: 13
J: TRBJ2-1
D: -
size: -
V: TRBV12-3/TRBV12-4
CDR3: CASSSLQGNEQFF
DNA: TGTGCCAGCAGTTCCCTCCAGGGCAATGAGCAGTTCTTC

length: 18
J: TRBJ2-3
D: -
size: few
V: TRBV19
CDR3: CASSGGKGAGLSTDTQYF
DNA: TGTGCCAGTAGTGGGGGGAAGGGGGCCGGTCTGAGCACAGATACGCAGTATTTT

length: 16
J: TRBJ2-1
D: TRBD2
size: many
V: TRBV4-3
CDR3: CASSQDTSGGYNEQFF
DNA: TGCGCCAGCAGCCAAGACACTAGCGGGGGTTACAATGAGCAGTTCTTC

length: 12
J: TRBJ2-2
D: -
size: few
V: TRBV29-1
CDR3: CSVPENTGELFF
DNA: TGCAGCGTTCCAGAAAACACCGGGGAGCTGTTTTTT

length: 12
J: TRBJ1-1
D: -
size: many
V: TRBV13
CDR3: CASSFRNTEAFF
DNA: TGTGCCAGCAGCTTTCGGAACACTGAAGCTTTCTTT

length: 13
J: TRBJ2-5
D: -
size: -
V: TRBV4-3
CDR3: CASSQGLIETRYF
DNA: TGCGCCAGCAGCCAAGGACTCATAGAGACCCGGTACTTC

length: 12
J: TRBJ2-7
D: -
size: -
V: TRBV7-8
CDR3: CASSLQGNEQYF
DNA: TGTGCCAGCAGCTTACAGGGAAACGAGCAGTACTTC